This T cell receptor (beta chain) was sequenced in a study of blood T cells in healthy people across ages (dated by TCRdb to the mid-2010s). Regarding the study in general: In model experiments, template switching captured roughly one uniquely barcoded TCR beta cDNA molecule for every two T cells. Four age groups were formed from the donors: young (average about 15 years), middle-aged (approximately 40), aged (roughly 56) and long-lived (approximately 78). To avoid experimental bias, donors of different ages were randomly spread across the sequencing lanes. Using deep sequencing normalized with unique cDNA molecular identifiers, the study measured how TCR beta repertoire diversity changes with age. Two additional independent replicas of 1 million unique cDNA reads from the same blood draw were analyzed for two donors (one aged 18 to 30 and one aged 80 or older).

The CDR3 starts with the cysteine, ends with the phenylalanine, and has 15 residues. Only the CDR3 portion is preserved as DNA: 45 bases, with reading frame beginning at the first base. The V and J ends are trimmed by 1 base and 9 bases, leaving 14 bases between them. CDR1 and CDR2, per the germline V gene, are SGHRS and YFSETQ. As for this clonotype: Its specific antigen is unknown. No per-base quality is available; no much larger clone lies one base away.

The roughly 39 donors, aged about 6 to 100 years, were systemically healthy Caucasian individuals from Russia. Roughly 11 milliliters of peripheral blood were drawn from each donor into EDTA-treated Vacutainer tubes. Ficoll-Paque density-gradient centrifugation was used to isolate PBMCs, with at least 7 million per sample. Trizol reagent was used to extract total RNA from the PBMCs, yielding at least 6 micrograms per sample. For every donor, an aliquot of PBMCs went through flow cytometry to measure the percentages of naive CD45RAhigh/CD27high T cells. The study at large found these results: Compared with the aged group, the long-lived group had more naive CD4+ T cells, fewer expanded clones and increased TCR diversity, suggesting age selection. As age increased, observed TCR beta diversity per million T cells dropped in a roughly linear way, and a significant reduction was already evident by age roughly 40. Conclusive comparison of naive and antigen-experienced compartments was prevented by the profiling of bulk unsorted PBMCs. Because the CMV infection status of the donors was unknown, age-related changes in expanded clonotypes may potentially have been confounded. Estimates of total diversity based on one million sequenced T cells were considered lower bounds and underestimates. There was a strong correlation between observed TCR beta diversity and the percentage of naive T cells measured by flow cytometry.

The library was produced with 5' RACE. Data came from an Illumina HiSeq 2500. A second PCR of about 7 to 12 cycles was performed with a sample-barcoded 5' primer and a J-beta primer mix. A template-switch 5' adaptor carrying 12 random nucleotides introduced a unique molecular identifier onto each TCR beta cDNA molecule. At least 2.5 million CDR3-containing paired-end reads were obtained from each sample. All of the RNA was converted into first-strand cDNA using the Mint cDNA synthesis kit, with a TRBC-specific oligonucleotide serving as the primer. Following uracil-DNA glycosylase treatment, a first 18-cycle PCR with universal primers M1SS and BC2_uni_R was performed on all cDNA. Per the authors' processing: Normalization of each sample was performed by random selection of 1 million high-quality reads, each carrying a distinct molecular identifier. Instead of being binned into consensus sequences, reads with shared molecular identifiers were discarded. CDR3 identification, clonotype clustering and error correction used MiTCR with a Q25 quality threshold and the strictest error-elimination algorithm. A nonparametric unseen species model with Euler transformation was used to estimate a lower bound on total TCR beta diversity. TCRdb cleaned the public reads at Q25 with fastp, built clones with MiXCR and kept in-frame beta chains. Entries that share a CDR3 protein sequence are merged under the most common genes and DNA. TCRdb, rather than the study authors, made the V and J calls. The sample table lists around 1,100,000 distinct CDR3 sequences, around two fifths of them with a count of one. The ten largest clones capture around 13% of the sample.

Sequenced material: blood. This receptor was taken from a man aged 18 to 29 in good health. The sequence is built from TRBV5-1 and TRBJ1-6; the D gene remains uncertain. The DNA sequence is as follows: TGCGCCAGCAGCTTGACTCAAGGTGGGGTTTCACCCCTCCACTTT. It specifies CASSLTQGGVSPLHF.